This is a list of T cell receptor beta chains from one sample in a study of Ad26.COV2.S vaccination and SARS-CoV-2 variants. Profiling relied on immunoSEQ multiplex PCR, and the TCRdb table lists in-frame clones only, not all of them. This sample has around 170,000 clones, with roughly 87% found just once. Here the sequenced sample was peripheral blood, taken after recovery from COVID-19. The receptor set was obtained from a human donor who had recovered from COVID-19. Both conserved end residues are part of each CDR3. Fields, in order: D gene, V gene, clone size, J gene, CDR3 DNA, CDR3 protein. D genes are given only for firm matches. Clone size is not always given. Where it is, it says once, few, many or a class for expanded clones.

d_call: TRBD1
v_call: TRBV10-1
clone_size: few
j_call: TRBJ2-7
cdr3_nt: TGCGCCAGCAGTGACGGGACAGGGGCCTTAGGCGAGCAGTACTTC
cdr3_aa: CASSDGTGALGEQYF

d_call: NA
v_call: TRBV14
clone_size: NA
j_call: TRBJ1-4
cdr3_nt: TGTGCCAGCAGCCAGGGCGTTTCAACTAATGAAAAACTGTTTTTT
cdr3_aa: CASSQGVSTNEKLFF

d_call: TRBD1
v_call: TRBV19
clone_size: NA
j_call: TRBJ2-7
cdr3_nt: TGTGCCAGTACCCGGGGACAGGGTAGCTACGAGCAGTACTTC
cdr3_aa: CASTRGQGSYEQYF

d_call: TRBD1
v_call: TRBV6-5
clone_size: NA
j_call: TRBJ1-4
cdr3_nt: TGTGCCACTGGACGGGACAGGACTGGAGAAAAACTGTTTTTT
cdr3_aa: CATGRDRTGEKLFF

d_call: NA
v_call: TRBV19
clone_size: NA
j_call: TRBJ2-7
cdr3_nt: TGTGCCAGTAGTTTGGCGGGATCCTACGAGCAGTACTTC
cdr3_aa: CASSLAGSYEQYF

d_call: NA
v_call: TRBV19
clone_size: NA
j_call: TRBJ1-5
cdr3_nt: TGTGCCAGTAGTATTAGTATGGCAGGTTGGTATCAGCCCCAGCATTTT
cdr3_aa: CASSISMAGWYQPQHF

d_call: NA
v_call: TRBV9
clone_size: NA
j_call: TRBJ2-3
cdr3_nt: TGTGCCAGCAGCCCCCGCCCAGAGTATACGCAGTATTTT
cdr3_aa: CASSPRPEYTQYF

d_call: NA
v_call: TRBV7-3
clone_size: NA
j_call: TRBJ1-5
cdr3_nt: TGTGCCAGCAGCTCCCAAGGGGGTAGGAATCAGCCCCAGCATTTT
cdr3_aa: CASSSQGGRNQPQHF

d_call: NA
v_call: TRBV27
clone_size: NA
j_call: TRBJ2-1
cdr3_nt: TGTGCCAGCAGTTTATCGTTGGGTGGTGAGCAGTTCTTC
cdr3_aa: CASSLSLGGEQFF

d_call: NA
v_call: TRBV12-3/TRBV12-4
clone_size: few
j_call: TRBJ1-2
cdr3_nt: TGTGCCAGCAGTTACAGGGATTTAGGCTACACCTTC
cdr3_aa: CASSYRDLGYTF

d_call: NA
v_call: TRBV2
clone_size: NA
j_call: TRBJ2-1
cdr3_nt: TGTGCCAGCAGACTGACGTCGGGAAACAATGAGCAGTTCTTC
cdr3_aa: CASRLTSGNNEQFF

d_call: NA
v_call: TRBV2
clone_size: many
j_call: TRBJ2-7
cdr3_nt: TGTGCCAGCTCAGGGGAATACTCCTACGAGCAGTACTTC
cdr3_aa: CASSGEYSYEQYF

d_call: TRBD2
v_call: TRBV5-4
clone_size: NA
j_call: TRBJ2-7
cdr3_nt: TGTGCCAGCAGCTTGGGGGGACTAGCGGGAGACTACGAGCAGTACTTC
cdr3_aa: CASSLGGLAGDYEQYF

d_call: NA
v_call: TRBV15
clone_size: NA
j_call: TRBJ1-1
cdr3_nt: TGTGCCACCAGCAGAGGGGGAGCGGGCGCGGCACTGGAAGCTTTCTTT
cdr3_aa: CATSRGGAGAALEAFF

d_call: TRBD1
v_call: TRBV28
clone_size: NA
j_call: TRBJ2-1
cdr3_nt: TGTGCCAGCAGTTCCTGGGACAGGGGAGGCTACAATGAGCAGTTCTTC
cdr3_aa: CASSSWDRGGYNEQFF

d_call: NA
v_call: TRBV11-3
clone_size: few
j_call: TRBJ2-4
cdr3_nt: TGTGCCAGCAGCCCCGGTGGGGATCTAGCCAAAAACATTCAGTACTTC
cdr3_aa: CASSPGGDLAKNIQYF

d_call: NA
v_call: TRBV2
clone_size: NA
j_call: TRBJ1-4
cdr3_nt: TGTGCCAGCAGAGCACAGGGAGTAGGTGAAAAACTGTTTTTT
cdr3_aa: CASRAQGVGEKLFF

d_call: TRBD2
v_call: TRBV19
clone_size: NA
j_call: TRBJ2-7
cdr3_nt: TGTGCCAGTAGCCGGAGGACTAGCGGTTTCAATTCCTACGAGCAGTACTTC
cdr3_aa: CASSRRTSGFNSYEQYF

d_call: TRBD1
v_call: TRBV5-1
clone_size: once
j_call: TRBJ1-2
cdr3_nt: TGCGCCAGTGGGACAGGGGAATATGGCTACACCTTC
cdr3_aa: CASGTGEYGYTF

d_call: NA
v_call: TRBV6-1
clone_size: NA
j_call: TRBJ2-1
cdr3_nt: TGTGCCAGCAGTGAATTGAATGAGCAGTTCTTC
cdr3_aa: CASSELNEQFF

d_call: NA
v_call: TRBV7-7
clone_size: NA
j_call: TRBJ2-2
cdr3_nt: TGTGCCAGCAGCCCAAGCGGGACCGGGGAGCTGTTTTTT
cdr3_aa: CASSPSGTGELFF

d_call: TRBD1
v_call: TRBV5-1
clone_size: once
j_call: TRBJ2-1
cdr3_nt: TGCGCCAGCAGCTTACAGGACAGGGGTGGCAATGAGCAGTTCTTC
cdr3_aa: CASSLQDRGGNEQFF

d_call: NA
v_call: TRBV27
clone_size: NA
j_call: TRBJ2-1
cdr3_nt: TGTGCCAGCAGTTCCTCAGACGGGATTACGTACAATGAGCAGTTCTTC
cdr3_aa: CASSSSDGITYNEQFF

d_call: NA
v_call: TRBV6-1
clone_size: NA
j_call: TRBJ1-1
cdr3_nt: TGTGCCAGCAGTGAAGGGTTTTGGAGGGCGACAACTAAGAACACTGAAGCTTTCTTT
cdr3_aa: CASSEGFWRATTKNTEAFF

d_call: TRBD2
v_call: TRBV12-5
clone_size: NA
j_call: TRBJ2-3
cdr3_nt: TGTGCTAGTGGTTTTTACTCTAGCGGGGGGGTGCAGTATTTT
cdr3_aa: CASGFYSSGGVQYF

d_call: NA
v_call: TRBV9
clone_size: NA
j_call: TRBJ2-1
cdr3_nt: TGTGCCAGCAGCGTACAGGGCATTGACAATGAGCAGTTCTTC
cdr3_aa: CASSVQGIDNEQFF

d_call: TRBD2
v_call: TRBV6-1
clone_size: NA
j_call: TRBJ2-3
cdr3_nt: TGTGCCAGCAGTGAAGGGGCTAGCGGGTCGAAAGATACGCAGTATTTT
cdr3_aa: CASSEGASGSKDTQYF

d_call: NA
v_call: TRBV7-6
clone_size: NA
j_call: TRBJ1-2
cdr3_nt: TGTGCCAGCAGCCCCGTGAGGGACTATGGCTACACCTTC
cdr3_aa: CASSPVRDYGYTF

d_call: TRBD1
v_call: TRBV7-2
clone_size: NA
j_call: TRBJ2-1
cdr3_nt: TGTGCCAGCAGTTGGTTATCCGGGACAGACAATGAGCAGTTCTTC
cdr3_aa: CASSWLSGTDNEQFF

d_call: TRBD2
v_call: TRBV2
clone_size: NA
j_call: TRBJ2-2
cdr3_nt: TGTGCCAGCAGCCGACTAGCGGGTAACACCGGGGAGCTGTTTTTT
cdr3_aa: CASSRLAGNTGELFF

d_call: TRBD2
v_call: TRBV18
clone_size: NA
j_call: TRBJ2-2
cdr3_nt: TGTGCCAGCTCACCCCTAGCGGGAGACACCGGGGAGCTGTTTTTT
cdr3_aa: CASSPLAGDTGELFF

d_call: NA
v_call: TRBV10-3
clone_size: NA
j_call: TRBJ1-1
cdr3_nt: TGTGCCATCAGTGAGTCGCCGGGAGGGGAAGCTTTCTTT
cdr3_aa: CAISESPGGEAFF

d_call: NA
v_call: TRBV7-9
clone_size: NA
j_call: TRBJ2-6
cdr3_nt: TGTGCCAGCAGCTTAGAGAGGGGAGGGGCCAACGTCCTGACTTTC
cdr3_aa: CASSLERGGANVLTF

d_call: TRBD2
v_call: TRBV27
clone_size: NA
j_call: TRBJ2-3
cdr3_nt: TGTGCCAGCAGCCCAAGCGGGAGGGACACAGATACGCAGTATTTT
cdr3_aa: CASSPSGRDTDTQYF

d_call: TRBD1
v_call: TRBV6-5
clone_size: NA
j_call: TRBJ2-4
cdr3_nt: TGTGCCAGCAGGCTACAGGGGGCGGCCAAAAACATTCAGTACTTC
cdr3_aa: CASRLQGAAKNIQYF

d_call: NA
v_call: TRBV7-2
clone_size: NA
j_call: TRBJ2-5
cdr3_nt: TGTGCCAGCAGCTCTCCACCGAAAGAGACCCAGTACTTC
cdr3_aa: CASSSPPKETQYF

d_call: TRBD1
v_call: TRBV7-3
clone_size: NA
j_call: TRBJ2-2
cdr3_nt: TGTGCCAGCAGCTTGGGACAGGGTCATACCGGGGAGCTGTTTTTT
cdr3_aa: CASSLGQGHTGELFF

d_call: TRBD1
v_call: TRBV5-1
clone_size: NA
j_call: TRBJ2-2
cdr3_nt: TGCGCCAGCAGGGGGGCCGGGACAGGGGACGCCGGGGAGCTGTTTTTT
cdr3_aa: CASRGAGTGDAGELFF

d_call: NA
v_call: TRBV5-1
clone_size: NA
j_call: TRBJ1-3
cdr3_nt: TGCGCCAGCAGCTTGGATGGGGGAAACACCATATATTTT
cdr3_aa: CASSLDGGNTIYF

d_call: TRBD2
v_call: TRBV27
clone_size: NA
j_call: TRBJ2-1
cdr3_nt: TGTGCCAGCAGCGTGCAACTAGCGGCCTCCTACAATGAGCAGTTCTTC
cdr3_aa: CASSVQLAASYNEQFF

d_call: NA
v_call: TRBV9
clone_size: NA
j_call: TRBJ1-4
cdr3_nt: TGTGCCAGCAGCTTCACCGTTGACGCGGAAAAACTGTTTTTT
cdr3_aa: CASSFTVDAEKLFF

d_call: NA
v_call: TRBV28
clone_size: NA
j_call: TRBJ1-6
cdr3_nt: TGTGCCAGCACCCACGGGCTTAGCTCCTATAATTCACCCCTCCACTTT
cdr3_aa: CASTHGLSSYNSPLHF

d_call: NA
v_call: TRBV9
clone_size: few
j_call: TRBJ1-3
cdr3_nt: TGTGCCAGCAGCGTAGTGGCAGGGGATAGAAACACCATATATTTT
cdr3_aa: CASSVVAGDRNTIYF

d_call: NA
v_call: TRBV7-9
clone_size: NA
j_call: TRBJ2-3
cdr3_nt: TGTGCCAGCAGCTTAGGGTCGGCGGGGGCCCTAGCAGATACGCAGTATTTT
cdr3_aa: CASSLGSAGALADTQYF

d_call: TRBD2
v_call: TRBV4-1
clone_size: NA
j_call: TRBJ2-5
cdr3_nt: TGCGCCAGCAGCCAGGTAGCGGGAGGGCCCGGGGAGACCCAGTACTTC
cdr3_aa: CASSQVAGGPGETQYF

d_call: NA
v_call: TRBV6-5
clone_size: NA
j_call: TRBJ1-1
cdr3_nt: TGTGCCAGCTATACAGGGATTGAAGCTTTCTTT
cdr3_aa: CASYTGIEAFF

d_call: TRBD1
v_call: TRBV5-4
clone_size: NA
j_call: TRBJ2-7
cdr3_nt: TGTGCCAGCAGCTTAAACCGGGACAGGGGCCTTTACGAGCAGTACTTC
cdr3_aa: CASSLNRDRGLYEQYF

d_call: NA
v_call: TRBV18
clone_size: NA
j_call: TRBJ1-1
cdr3_nt: TGTGCCAGCACGGTAGGGTTGGGGACTGAAGCTTTCTTT
cdr3_aa: CASTVGLGTEAFF

d_call: NA
v_call: TRBV29-1
clone_size: NA
j_call: TRBJ1-1
cdr3_nt: TGCAGCGTTATTAGGGGCGCGTTGAACACTGAAGCTTTCTTT
cdr3_aa: CSVIRGALNTEAFF